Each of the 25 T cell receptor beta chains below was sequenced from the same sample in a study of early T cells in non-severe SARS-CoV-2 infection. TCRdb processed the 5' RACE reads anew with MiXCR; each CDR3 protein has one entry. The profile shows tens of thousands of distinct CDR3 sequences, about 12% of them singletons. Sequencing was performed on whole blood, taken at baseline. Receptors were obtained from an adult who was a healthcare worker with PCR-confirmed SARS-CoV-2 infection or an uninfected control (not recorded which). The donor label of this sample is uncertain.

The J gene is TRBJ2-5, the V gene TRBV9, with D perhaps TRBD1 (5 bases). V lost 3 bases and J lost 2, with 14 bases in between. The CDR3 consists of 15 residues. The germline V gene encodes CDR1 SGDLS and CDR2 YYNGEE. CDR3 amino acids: CASSALDRPQETQYF. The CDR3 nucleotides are TGTGCCAGCAGCGCATTAGACAGACCACAAGAGACCCAGTACTTC.

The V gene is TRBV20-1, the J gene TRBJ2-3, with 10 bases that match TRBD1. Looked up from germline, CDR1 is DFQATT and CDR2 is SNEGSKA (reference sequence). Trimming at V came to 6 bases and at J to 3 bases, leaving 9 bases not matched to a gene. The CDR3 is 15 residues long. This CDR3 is CSAAEGQGLTDTQYF. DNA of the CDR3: TGCAGTGCGGCAGAGGGACAGGGGTTAACAGATACGCAGTATTTT.

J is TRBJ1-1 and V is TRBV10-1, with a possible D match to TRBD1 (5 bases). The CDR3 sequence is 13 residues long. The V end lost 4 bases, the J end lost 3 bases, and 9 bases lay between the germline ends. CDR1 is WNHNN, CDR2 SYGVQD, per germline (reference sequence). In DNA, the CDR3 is TGCGCCAGCAGTGTGGGGGACTACACTGAAGCTTTCTTT. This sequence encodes CASSVGDYTEAFF.

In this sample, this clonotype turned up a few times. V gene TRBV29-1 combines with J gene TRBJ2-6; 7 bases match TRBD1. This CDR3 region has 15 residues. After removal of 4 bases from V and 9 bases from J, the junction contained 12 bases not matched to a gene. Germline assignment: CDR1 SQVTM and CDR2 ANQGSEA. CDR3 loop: CSVVVFPGQSNVLTF. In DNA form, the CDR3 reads TGCAGCGTTGTGGTTTTTCCGGGACAGAGCAACGTCCTGACTTTC.

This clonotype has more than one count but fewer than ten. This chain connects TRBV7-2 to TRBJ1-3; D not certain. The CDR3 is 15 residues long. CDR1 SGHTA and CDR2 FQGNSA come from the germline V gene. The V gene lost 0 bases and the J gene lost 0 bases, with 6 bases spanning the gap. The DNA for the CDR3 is TGTGCCAGCAGCTTAGCCATCCACTCTGGAAACACCATATATTTT. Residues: CASSLAIHSGNTIYF.

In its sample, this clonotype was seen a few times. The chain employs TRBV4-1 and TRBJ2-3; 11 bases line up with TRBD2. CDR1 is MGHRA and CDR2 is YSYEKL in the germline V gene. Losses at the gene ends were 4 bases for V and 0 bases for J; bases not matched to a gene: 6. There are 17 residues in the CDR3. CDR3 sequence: CASSLMTSGTSTDTQYF. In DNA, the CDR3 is TGCGCCAGCAGCCTGATGACTAGCGGGACTAGCACAGATACGCAGTATTTT.

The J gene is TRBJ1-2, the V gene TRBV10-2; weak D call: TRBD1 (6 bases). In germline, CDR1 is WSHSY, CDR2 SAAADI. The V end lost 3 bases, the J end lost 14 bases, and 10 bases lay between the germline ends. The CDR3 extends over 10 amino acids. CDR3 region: CASSDGTPTF. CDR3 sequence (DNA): TGCGCCAGCAGTGATGGGACACCAACCTTC.

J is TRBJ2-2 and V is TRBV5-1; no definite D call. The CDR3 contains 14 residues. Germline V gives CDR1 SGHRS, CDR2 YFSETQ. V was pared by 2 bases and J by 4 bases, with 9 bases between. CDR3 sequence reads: CASSLNKATGELFF. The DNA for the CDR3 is TGCGCCAGCAGCTTAAACAAGGCCACCGGGGAGCTGTTTTTT.

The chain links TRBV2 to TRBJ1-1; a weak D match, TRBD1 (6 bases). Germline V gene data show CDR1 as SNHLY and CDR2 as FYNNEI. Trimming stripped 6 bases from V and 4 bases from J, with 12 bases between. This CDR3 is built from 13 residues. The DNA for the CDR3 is TGTGCCAGCAGAGAGGGAGGGGGCACTGAAGCTTTCTTT. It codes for CASREGGGTEAFF.

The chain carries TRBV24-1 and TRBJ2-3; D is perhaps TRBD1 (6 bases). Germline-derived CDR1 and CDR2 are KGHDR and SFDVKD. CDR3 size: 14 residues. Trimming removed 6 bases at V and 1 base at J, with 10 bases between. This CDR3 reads CATSQGIGTDTQYF. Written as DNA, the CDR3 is TGTGCCACCAGTCAGGGGATTGGCACAGATACGCAGTATTTT.

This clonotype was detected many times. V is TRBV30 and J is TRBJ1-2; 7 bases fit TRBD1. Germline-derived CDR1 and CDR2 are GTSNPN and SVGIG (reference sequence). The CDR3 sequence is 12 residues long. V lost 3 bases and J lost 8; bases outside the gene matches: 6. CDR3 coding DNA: TGTGCCTGGAGGCAGGGGGGAGGCGGCTACACCTTC. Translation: CAWRQGGGGYTF.

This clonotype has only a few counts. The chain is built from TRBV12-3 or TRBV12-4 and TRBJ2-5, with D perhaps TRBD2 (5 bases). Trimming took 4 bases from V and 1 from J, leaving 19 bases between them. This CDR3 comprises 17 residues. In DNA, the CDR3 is TGTGCCAGCAGTTCTCAACTAGGCCCGCGCTTCCAAGAGACCCAGTACTTC. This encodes CASSSQLGPRFQETQYF.

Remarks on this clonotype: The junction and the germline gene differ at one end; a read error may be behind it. CDR3 nucleotide sequence: TGTGCCAGCAGCGTAGATCGCCGGTATTCACCCCCCCACTTT. This gives the protein CASSVDRRYSPPHF. V gene TRBV9 combines with J gene TRBJ1-6; D unresolved. Looked up from germline, CDR1 is SGDLS and CDR2 is YYNGEE. CDR3 length: 14 amino acids.

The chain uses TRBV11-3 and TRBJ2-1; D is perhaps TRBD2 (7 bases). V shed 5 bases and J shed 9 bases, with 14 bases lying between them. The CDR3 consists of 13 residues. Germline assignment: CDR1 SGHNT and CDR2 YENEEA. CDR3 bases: TGTGCCAGCAGCCAGATGGGGGGGCGTGAGCAGTTCTTC. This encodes CASSQMGGREQFF.

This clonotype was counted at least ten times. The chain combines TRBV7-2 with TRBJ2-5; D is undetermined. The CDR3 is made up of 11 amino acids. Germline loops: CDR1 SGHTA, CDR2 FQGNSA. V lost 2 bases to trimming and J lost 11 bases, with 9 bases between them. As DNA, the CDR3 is TGTGCCAGCAGCTTATTGGCACAGCAGTACTTC. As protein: CASSLLAQQYF. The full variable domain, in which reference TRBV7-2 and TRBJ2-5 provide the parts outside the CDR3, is GAGVSQSPSNKVTEKGKDVELRCDPISGHTALYWYRQSLGQGLEFLIYFQGNSAPDKSGLPSDRFSAERTGGSVSTLTIQRTQQEDSAVYLCASSLLAQQYFGPGTRLLVL.

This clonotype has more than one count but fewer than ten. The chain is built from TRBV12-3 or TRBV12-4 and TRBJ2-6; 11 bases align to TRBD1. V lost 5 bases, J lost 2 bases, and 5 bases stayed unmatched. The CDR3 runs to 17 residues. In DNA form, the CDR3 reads TGTGCCAGCAGTCCGGGGACAGGGGGGGCTGGGGCCAACGTCCTGACTTTC. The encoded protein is CASSPGTGGAGANVLTF.

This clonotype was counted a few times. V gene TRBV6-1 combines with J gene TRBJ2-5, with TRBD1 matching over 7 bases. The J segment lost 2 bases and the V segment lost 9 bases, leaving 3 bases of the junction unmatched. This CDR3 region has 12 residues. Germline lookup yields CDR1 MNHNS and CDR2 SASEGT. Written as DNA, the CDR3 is TGTGCCAGACGACAGGGTCAAGAGACCCAGTACTTC. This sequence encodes CARRQGQETQYF.

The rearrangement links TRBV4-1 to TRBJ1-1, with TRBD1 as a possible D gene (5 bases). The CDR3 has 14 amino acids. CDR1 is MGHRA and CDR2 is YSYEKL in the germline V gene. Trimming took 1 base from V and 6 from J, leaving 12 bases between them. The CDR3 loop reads CASSQAGQGAEAFF. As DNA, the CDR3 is TGCGCCAGCAGCCAAGCGGGGCAAGGGGCTGAAGCTTTCTTT.

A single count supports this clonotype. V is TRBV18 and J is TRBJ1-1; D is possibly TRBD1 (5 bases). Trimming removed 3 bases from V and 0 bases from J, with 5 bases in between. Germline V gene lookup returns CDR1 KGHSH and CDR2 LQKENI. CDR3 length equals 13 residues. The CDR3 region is CASSPGVNTEAFF. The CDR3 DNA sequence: TGTGCCAGCTCACCGGGGGTGAACACTGAAGCTTTCTTT.

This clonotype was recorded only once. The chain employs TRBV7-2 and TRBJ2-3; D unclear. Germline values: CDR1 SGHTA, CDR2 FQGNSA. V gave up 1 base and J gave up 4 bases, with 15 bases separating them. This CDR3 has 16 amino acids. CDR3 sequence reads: CASSLEVLDVSDTQYF. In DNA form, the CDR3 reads TGTGCCAGCAGCTTAGAGGTCCTAGATGTGTCAGATACGCAGTATTTT.

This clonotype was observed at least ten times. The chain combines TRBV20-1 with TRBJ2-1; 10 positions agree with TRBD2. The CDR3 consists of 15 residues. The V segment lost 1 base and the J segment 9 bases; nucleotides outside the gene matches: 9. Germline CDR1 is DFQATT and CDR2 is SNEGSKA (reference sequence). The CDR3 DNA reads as TGCAGTGCTAGAGTACCAGCGGGGGGGCCTGGTGAGCAGTTCTTC. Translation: CSARVPAGGPGEQFF.

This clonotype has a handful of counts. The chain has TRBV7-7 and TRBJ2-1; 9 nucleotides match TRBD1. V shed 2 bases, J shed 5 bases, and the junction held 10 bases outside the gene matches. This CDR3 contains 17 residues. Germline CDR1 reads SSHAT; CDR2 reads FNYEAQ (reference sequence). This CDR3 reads CASSLRGPGQGNNEQFF. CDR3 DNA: TGTGCCAGCAGCTTAAGGGGCCCGGGACAGGGAAACAATGAGCAGTTCTTC.

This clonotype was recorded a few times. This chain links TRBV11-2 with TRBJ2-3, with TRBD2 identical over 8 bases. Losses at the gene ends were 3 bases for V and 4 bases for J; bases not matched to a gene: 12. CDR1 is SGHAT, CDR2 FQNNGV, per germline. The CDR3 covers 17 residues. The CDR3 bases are TGTGCCAGCAGCTTCTCCGTTGAGCGGGGGTCGGCAGATACGCAGTATTTT. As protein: CASSFSVERGSADTQYF.

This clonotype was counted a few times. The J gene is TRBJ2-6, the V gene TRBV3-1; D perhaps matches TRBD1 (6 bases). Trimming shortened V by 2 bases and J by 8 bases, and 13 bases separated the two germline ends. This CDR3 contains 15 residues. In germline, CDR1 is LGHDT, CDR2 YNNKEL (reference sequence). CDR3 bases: TGTGCCAGCAGCCAAAAGTGGGGGCGGCCCAACGTCCTGACTTTC. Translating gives CASSQKWGRPNVLTF.

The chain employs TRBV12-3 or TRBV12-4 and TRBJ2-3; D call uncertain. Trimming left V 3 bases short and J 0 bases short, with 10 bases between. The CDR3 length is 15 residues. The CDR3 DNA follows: TGTGCCAGCAGTTTCAGATCCGCTAGCACAGATACGCAGTATTTT. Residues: CASSFRSASTDTQYF.